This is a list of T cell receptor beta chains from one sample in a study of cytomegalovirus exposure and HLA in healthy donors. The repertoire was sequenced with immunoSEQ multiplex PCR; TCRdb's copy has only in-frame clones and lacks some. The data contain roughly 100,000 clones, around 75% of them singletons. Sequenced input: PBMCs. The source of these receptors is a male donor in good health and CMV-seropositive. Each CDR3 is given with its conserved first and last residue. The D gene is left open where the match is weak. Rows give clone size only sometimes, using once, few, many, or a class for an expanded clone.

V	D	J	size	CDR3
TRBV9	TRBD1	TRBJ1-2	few	CASSRTTGQANYGYTF
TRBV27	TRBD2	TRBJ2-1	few	CASWSSGRTSYNEQFF
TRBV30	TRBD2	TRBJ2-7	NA	CAWMGLAGGDGSYEQYF
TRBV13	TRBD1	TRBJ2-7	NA	CASSLLLVGQTYPSEQYF
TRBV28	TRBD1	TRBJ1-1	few	CASSVNRGRTEAFF
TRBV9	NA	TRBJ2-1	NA	CASSVATAERAHRFF
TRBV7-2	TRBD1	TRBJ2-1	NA	CASSSPPHTGVSYNEQFF
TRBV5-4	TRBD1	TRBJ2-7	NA	CASSLSTGVHEQYF
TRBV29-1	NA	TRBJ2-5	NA	CSVDRETQYF
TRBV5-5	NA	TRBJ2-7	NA	CASERGLSYEQYF
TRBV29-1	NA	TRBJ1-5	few	CSVGPGGDQPQHF
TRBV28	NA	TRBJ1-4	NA	CASSLSPPLSEKLFF
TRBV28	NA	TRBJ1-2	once	CASSLRQKSYGYTF
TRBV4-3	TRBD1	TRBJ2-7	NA	CASSPGTGLSYEQYF
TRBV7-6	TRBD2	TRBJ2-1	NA	CASNRGGTYNEQFF
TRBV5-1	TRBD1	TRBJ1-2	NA	CATRDSGNLNYGYTF
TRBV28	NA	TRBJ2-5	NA	CASSLGQVGTQYF
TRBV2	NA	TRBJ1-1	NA	CASMLLLNTEAFF
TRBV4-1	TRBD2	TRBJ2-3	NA	CASSHSAGGPTDTQYF
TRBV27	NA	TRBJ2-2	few	CASSSRGAGELFF
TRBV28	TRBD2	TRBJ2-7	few	CASSTLAAHYEQYF
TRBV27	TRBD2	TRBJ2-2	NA	CASSPIGLAGAAGELFF
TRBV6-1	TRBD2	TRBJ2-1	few	CASSLAGAYNEQFF
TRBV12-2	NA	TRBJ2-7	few	CASRPLYEQYF
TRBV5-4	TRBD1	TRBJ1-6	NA	CASSENRGQVDSPLHF
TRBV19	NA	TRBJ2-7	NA	CASSMGVGAGVYEQYF
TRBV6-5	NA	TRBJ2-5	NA	CASRDSTRQETQYF
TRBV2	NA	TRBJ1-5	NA	CASKSGRNQPQHF
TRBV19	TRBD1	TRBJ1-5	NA	CASSPGQGFVQPQHF
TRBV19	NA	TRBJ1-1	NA	CASSTGLVRAEAFF